These 25 T cell receptor beta chains share one sample of origin, sequenced in a study of response to subunit inactivated influenza vaccine. Each CDR3 protein is one row after TCRdb ran MiXCR on the RT-PCR reads. The table records just over 300,000 distinct CDR3 sequences, around 20% of them present only once. This specimen was PBMCs from blood, taken approximately 20 months after vaccination. The receptors stem from a man aged 50 to 69 who received an inactivated influenza vaccine.

This chain joins TRBV2 and TRBJ2-5; possibly TRBD1 or TRBD2 for D (5 bases each). The germline V and J ends were trimmed by 3 bases and 3 bases, with 14 bases remaining between them. Looked up from germline, CDR1 is SNHLY and CDR2 is FYNNEI. The CDR3 spans 15 residues. The CDR3 sequence: CASSEGEILKETQYF. The CDR3 DNA reads TGTGCCAGCAGTGAGGGGGAAATACTTAAAGAGACCCAGTACTTC.

The chain links TRBV9 to TRBJ2-7; no clear D gene. The CDR3 runs to 11 residues. V shed 3 bases and J shed 2 bases, with 3 bases lying between them. Germline values: CDR1 SGDLS, CDR2 YYNGEE. The CDR3, as DNA: TGTGCCAGCAGCGACACCTACGAGCAGTACTTC. The encoded protein is CASSDTYEQYF.

The rearrangement joins TRBV4-1 to TRBJ2-1; TRBD1 might be the D (7 bases). Germline V lookup: CDR1 MGHRA, CDR2 YSYEKL. This CDR3 comprises 14 residues. Trimming cost V 0 bases and J 12 bases, with 15 bases left between them. The CDR3 here is CASSQDLQGGWQFF. Written as DNA, the CDR3 is TGCGCCAGCAGCCAAGATCTTCAGGGGGGATGGCAGTTCTTC.

In this sample, this clonotype turned up a few times. CDR3 residues: CASSQRPVSFNNEQFF. Here the CDR3 DNA reads TGCGCCAGCAGCCAGAGACCGGTTAGCTTTAACAATGAGCAGTTCTTC. The rearrangement joins TRBV4-3 to TRBJ2-1; D call uncertain. V lost 3 bases and J 5 bases, leaving 17 bases between the germline ends. Germline lookup yields CDR1 LGHNA and CDR2 YSLEER. This CDR3 contains 16 residues.

The CDR3 DNA follows: TGCAGCGTTAACCCGGGACTAACTAGAGAGACCCAGTACTTC. This sequence encodes CSVNPGLTRETQYF. The J gene is TRBJ2-5, the V gene TRBV29-1; 7 bases fit TRBD2. This CDR3 is 14 amino acids long. CDR1 and CDR2 (germline): SQVTM, ANQGSEA. Unmatched junction bases numbered 10, after V lost 5 bases and J lost 4 bases.

The chain recombines TRBV29-1 with TRBJ2-7; possibly TRBD1 or TRBD2 for D (5 bases each). V was cut by 4 bases and J by 3 bases, with 7 bases left in between. CDR3 length: 11 residues. Germline V gives CDR1 SQVTM, CDR2 ANQGSEA. CDR3 residues: CSVGGGYEQYF. CDR3 coding DNA: TGCAGCGTTGGTGGGGGCTACGAGCAGTACTTC.

This clonotype was observed a few times. V and J are TRBV7-9 and TRBJ1-2; D may be TRBD1 (5 bases). This CDR3 has 16 amino acids. The V end was cut by 5 bases, the J end by 5 bases, with 21 bases between. The germline V gene has CDR1 SEHNR and CDR2 FQNEAQ (reference sequence). CDR3 sequence: CASSEGPGQSLYGYTF. For the CDR3, the DNA is TGTGCCAGCAGCGAGGGACCGGGTCAATCGCTATATGGCTACACCTTC.

This clonotype was recorded once. The chain recombines TRBV7-8 with TRBJ2-1; D gene uncertain. V dropped 5 bases and J dropped 5 bases, with 10 bases sitting between them. The CDR3 is made up of 13 amino acids. The germline gives CDR1 SGHVS, CDR2 FQNEAQ. The CDR3 spells CASSPRLDNEQFF. CDR3 coding DNA: TGTGCCAGCAGCCCCCGACTCGACAATGAGCAGTTCTTC. The complete variable domain, with remaining parts taken from reference TRBV7-8 and TRBJ2-1, reads GAGVSQSPRYKVAKRGQDVALRCDPISGHVSLFWYQQALGQGPEFLTYFQNEAQLDKSGLPSDRFFAERPEGSVSTLKIQRTQQEDSAVYLCASSPRLDNEQFFGPGTRLTVL.

The J gene is TRBJ1-1, the V gene TRBV3-1; D is undetermined. V shed 2 bases and J shed 3 bases, with 7 bases lying between them. CDR3 size: 13 residues. Looked up from germline, CDR1 is LGHDT and CDR2 is YNNKEL (reference sequence). In DNA, the CDR3 is TGTGCCAGCAGCCAAATGAAGGACACTGAAGCTTTCTTT. Its translation: CASSQMKDTEAFF.

A few counts support this clonotype. V gene TRBV20-1 combines with J gene TRBJ2-5, with TRBD1 matching over 8 bases. After removal of 3 bases from V and 2 bases from J, the junction contained 14 bases not matched to a gene. Germline assignment: CDR1 DFQATT and CDR2 SNEGSKA (reference sequence). This CDR3 has 17 amino acids. The CDR3 bases are TGCAGTGCTAGCCCGAGACCCCAGGGGGCCCTACAAGAGACCCAGTACTTC. It specifies CSASPRPQGALQETQYF.

V is TRBV10-3 and J is TRBJ1-1, with D perhaps TRBD1 (5 bases). V was shortened by 4 bases and J by 4 bases, with 10 bases between the two germline ends. Germline V gene lookup returns CDR1 ENHRY and CDR2 SYGVKD. The CDR3 extends over 13 amino acids. The CDR3 DNA sequence: TGTGCCATCAGTGTGGGGGTGAGCACTGAAGCTTTCTTT. It encodes CAISVGVSTEAFF.

This clonotype was found many times. The chain joins TRBV10-3 to TRBJ1-5, with D possibly being TRBD1 (5 bases). The germline CDR1 and CDR2 sequences are ENHRY and SYGVKD. The CDR3 contains 15 residues. V was trimmed by 0 bases and J by 5 bases, leaving 11 bases between them. This chain's CDR3 is CAISESTGGDQPQHF. DNA for the CDR3: TGTGCCATCAGTGAGTCTACAGGTGGGGATCAGCCCCAGCATTTT.

The rearrangement links TRBV7-2 to TRBJ2-3; D may be TRBD2 (6 bases). V gave up 4 bases and J gave up 3 bases, with 14 bases separating them. Germline V gene data show CDR1 as SGHTA and CDR2 as FQGNSA. The CDR3 has 15 residues. The CDR3 DNA is TGTGCCAGCAGCTCCCCAGGGAGGAGTACAGATACGCAGTATTTT. Its protein product is CASSSPGRSTDTQYF. The whole variable domain, remainder taken from reference TRBV7-2 and TRBJ2-3, is GAGVSQSPSNKVTEKGKDVELRCDPISGHTALYWYRQSLGQGLEFLIYFQGNSAPDKSGLPSDRFSAERTGGSVSTLTIQRTQQEDSAVYLCASSSPGRSTDTQYFGPGTRLTVL.

This clonotype has more than one count but fewer than ten. This chain uses TRBV25-1 with TRBJ1-6; no reliable D call. Germline V gene lookup returns CDR1 MGHDK and CDR2 SYGVNS. Trimming took 5 bases from V and 8 from J, leaving 10 bases between them. The CDR3 is 13 amino acids. CDR3 in DNA: TGTGCCAGCAGTACTCATCAGGATTCACCCCTCCACTTT. It is translated as CASSTHQDSPLHF.

This clonotype was detected many times. This chain connects TRBV12-3 or TRBV12-4 to TRBJ1-1; TRBD1 matches 7 bases. The CDR3 has 14 residues. J lost 4 bases, V lost 7 bases, and 9 bases had no gene match. CDR3 coding DNA: TGTGCCAGCACCGAGGGGGCGAGGGGCACTGAAGCTTTCTTT. It translates to CASTEGARGTEAFF.

The chain couples TRBV7-9 to TRBJ2-7, with D uncertain. CDR1 SEHNR and CDR2 FQNEAQ come from the germline V gene (reference sequence). There are 16 residues in the CDR3. V dropped 3 bases and J dropped 0 bases, with 15 bases sitting between them. CDR3 sequence reads: CASSFTPGPSSYEQYF. Written as DNA, the CDR3 is TGTGCCAGCAGCTTCACACCCGGGCCGAGCTCCTACGAGCAGTACTTC. The full variable domain, completed using reference TRBV7-9 and TRBJ2-7, is DTGVSQNPRHKITKRGQNVTFRCDPISEHNRLYWYRQTLGQGPEFLTYFQNEAQLEKSRLLSDRFSAERPKGSFSTLEIQRTEQGDSAMYLCASSFTPGPSSYEQYFGPGTRLTVT.

As regards this clonotype: The junction shows a germline mismatch at one end, possibly a read error. The genes are TRBV12-3 or TRBV12-4 and TRBJ1-1; 8 bases map to TRBD1. This CDR3 is built from 14 residues. The CDR3 DNA reads TGTGCCAGCAGTCACGACAGGGGAAACACTGAAGCTTTATTT. Residues: CASSHDRGNTEALF.

This rearrangement joins TRBV7-9 to TRBJ1-2; a weak D match, TRBD1 (6 bases). The V gene's germline CDR1 is SEHNR and CDR2 FQNEAQ (reference sequence). This CDR3 region has 17 residues. V was trimmed by 3 bases and J by 0 bases, leaving 17 bases between them. CDR3 DNA: TGTGCCAGCAGCTTCCGGCGGACAGACTCAGCTAACTATGGCTACACCTTC. This gives the protein CASSFRRTDSANYGYTF.

The rearrangement links TRBV7-6 to TRBJ2-2; D assignment may be TRBD1 or TRBD2 (6 bases each). The CDR3 covers 17 residues. The germline V gene encodes CDR1 SGHVS and CDR2 FNYEAQ. V lost 4 bases and J 3 bases, leaving 18 bases between the germline ends. CDR3 in amino acids: CASSSPKGERDTGELFF. CDR3 nucleotides: TGTGCCAGCAGCTCCCCTAAGGGGGAGCGGGACACCGGGGAGCTGTTTTTT.

This chain joins TRBV20-1 and TRBJ1-5; no firm D call. The CDR3 loop spans 13 amino acids. The V end was cut by 3 bases, the J end by 0 bases, with 6 bases between. Looked up from germline, CDR1 is DFQATT and CDR2 is SNEGSKA (reference sequence). The DNA of the CDR3 is TGCAGTGCTAGGGTGCTTAGCAATCAGCCCCAGCATTTT. It yields the protein CSARVLSNQPQHF.

V is TRBV30 and J is TRBJ2-3, with unresolved D. This CDR3 region has 13 residues. The germline V and J ends were trimmed by 5 bases and 0 bases, with 9 bases remaining between them. Germline lookup yields CDR1 GTSNPN and CDR2 SVGIG (reference sequence). This CDR3 is CAWAGPSTDTQYF. The CDR3 DNA reads TGTGCCTGGGCCGGGCCCAGCACAGATACGCAGTATTTT.

This clonotype came up a few times. This chain connects TRBV5-4 to TRBJ1-3, with D possibly being TRBD1 (5 bases). The germline V and J ends were trimmed by 2 bases and 0 bases, with 9 bases remaining between them. In germline, CDR1 is SGHNT, CDR2 YYREEE (reference sequence). The CDR3 sequence is 15 residues long. The CDR3 bases are TGTGCCAGCAGCTTTGGGACTGCCTCTGGAAACACCATATATTTT. Protein product: CASSFGTASGNTIYF.

In this sample, this clonotype turned up many times. The chain employs TRBV20-1 and TRBJ1-1; D gene unclear. Trimming removed 6 bases from V and 3 bases from J, with 17 bases in between. The CDR3 has 14 amino acids. Germline CDR1 reads DFQATT; CDR2 reads SNEGSKA (reference sequence). The DNA for the CDR3 is TGCAGTGCGAAAACTTACCTTAGTGACACTGAAGCTTTCTTT. Residues: CSAKTYLSDTEAFF.

The chain recombines TRBV28 with TRBJ2-4; no clear D gene. This CDR3 is 15 amino acids long. Germline values: CDR1 MDHEN, CDR2 SYDVKM. Trimming removed 5 bases from V and 0 bases from J, with 11 bases in between. The CDR3 DNA follows: TGTGCCAGCAGTCAACTACGGGCAGCCAAAAACATTCAGTACTTC. It specifies CASSQLRAAKNIQYF.

Only a few counts were recorded for this clonotype. The chain links TRBV11-2 to TRBJ2-2; TRBD1 aligns across 7 bases. The CDR3 is 15 residues long. V gave up 5 bases and J gave up 5 bases; unmatched junction bases: 8. CDR1 is SGHAT and CDR2 is FQNNGV in the germline V gene. The DNA of the CDR3 is TGTGCCAGCAGCCAAGGGACAGCGAGGACCGGGGAGCTGTTTTTT. It specifies CASSQGTARTGELFF.